The 26 T cell receptor beta chains below were found in one sample sequenced in a study of blood T cell repertoires in COVID-19. Assay used: immunoSEQ multiplex PCR; TCRdb lists only in-frame clones, some missing. Of 200,000 to 250,000 clones in the sample, about 76% are singletons; the top ten hold about 9.8%. Sequenced input: PBMCs or T cells enriched from blood (not recorded which). Every receptor here comes from a woman between 45 and 60 years old with acute COVID-19.

The chain recombines TRBV14 with TRBJ1-4; D may be TRBD1 (5 bases). V dropped 4 bases and J dropped 1 base, with 16 bases sitting between them. The CDR3 sequence is 17 residues long. Germline values: CDR1 SGHDN, CDR2 FVKESK. Here the CDR3 reads CASSPKDTWGTNEKLFF. CDR3 nucleotides: TGTGCCAGCAGCCCTAAGGACACCTGGGGAACTAATGAAAAACTGTTTTTT.

The V call is TRBV25-1, the J call TRBJ2-3; TRBD1 aligns across 8 bases. Per the germline V gene, CDR1 is MGHDK and CDR2 is SYGVNS. The ends lost 5 bases at V and 7 bases at J; junction bases unmatched: 5. The CDR3 spans 13 residues. The CDR3 DNA reads TGTGCCAGCAGTTCCCGGACAGGGCATACGCAGTATTTT. Protein product: CASSSRTGHTQYF.

The chain couples TRBV4-1 to TRBJ1-4; D might be TRBD1 (5 bases). The V end lost 0 bases, the J end lost 8 bases, and 13 bases lay between the germline ends. This CDR3 has 15 residues. Germline CDR1 and CDR2: MGHRA and YSYEKL. CDR3 sequence: CASSQERGAGEKLFF. CDR3 DNA: TGCGCCAGCAGCCAAGAAAGGGGAGCGGGGGAAAAACTGTTTTTT.

This sequence joins TRBV5-6 and TRBJ1-1, with D tentatively TRBD1 (5 bases). The V end lost 2 bases, the J end lost 4 bases, and 12 bases lay between the germline ends. Germline V gene lookup returns CDR1 SGHDT and CDR2 YYEEEE. The CDR3 sequence is 14 residues long. The CDR3 sequence is CASSLSDRSTEAFF. CDR3 nucleotide sequence: TGTGCCAGCAGCTTAAGCGACAGATCCACTGAAGCTTTCTTT.

The gene calls are TRBV11-3 and TRBJ2-3; 7 bases match TRBD2. The V and J ends lost 0 bases and 2 bases, in that order; junction bases with no gene match: 8. This CDR3 is built from 17 residues. Germline loops: CDR1 SGHNT, CDR2 YENEEA. CDR3 sequence reads: CASSLDREVGHTDTQYF. The CDR3 nucleotides read TGTGCCAGCAGCTTAGATCGGGAGGTAGGCCACACAGATACGCAGTATTTT.

V usage is TRBV6-5 and J usage is TRBJ2-7; TRBD1 might be the D (8 bases). Germline assignment: CDR1 MNHEY and CDR2 SVGAGI. This CDR3 contains 14 residues. Between the trimmed V and J ends, which lost 6 bases and 9 bases, there was a span of 21 bases. For the CDR3, the DNA is TGTGCCAGCAGGCAACAGGGGGACTACGGGGGGCAGTACTTC. The encoded protein is CASRQQGDYGGQYF.

The genes are TRBV7-9 and TRBJ2-6; D unresolved. CDR3 length: 12 residues. V was trimmed by 7 bases and J by 4 bases, leaving 5 bases between them. Germline CDR1 and CDR2: SEHNR and FQNEAQ (reference sequence). This CDR3 is CASTLGANVLTF. The CDR3 bases are TGTGCCAGCACTTTAGGGGCCAACGTCCTGACTTTC.

This clone was seen a handful of times. The V gene is TRBV28, the J gene TRBJ2-7, with TRBD1 as a possible D gene (5 bases). Germline V gene sequence: CDR1 MDHEN, CDR2 SYDVKM. This CDR3 spans 14 amino acids. V lost 2 bases and J lost 3, with 11 bases in between. The CDR3 protein is CASSLQGFVYEQYF. As DNA, the CDR3 is TGTGCCAGCAGTTTACAGGGTTTTGTCTACGAGCAGTACTTC. Filled out from reference TRBV28 and TRBJ2-7, the complete variable domain reads DVKVTQSSRYLVKRTGEKVFLECVQDMDHENMFWYRQDPGLGLRLIYFSYDVKMKEKGDIPEGYSVSREKKERFSLILESASTNQTSMYLCASSLQGFVYEQYFGPGTRLTVT.

The V call is TRBV27, the J call TRBJ2-7, with 8 bases fitting TRBD2. The V gene's germline CDR1 is MNHEY and CDR2 SMNVEV (reference sequence). The junction had 2 bases not matched to a gene; V was cut back by 3 bases and J by 1 base. There are 14 residues in the CDR3. Written as DNA, the CDR3 is TGTGCCAGCAGTTTTGGGACTAGGTCCTACGAGCAGTACTTC. It codes for CASSFGTRSYEQYF.

This clone was seen a handful of times. Other DNA sequences in this specimen translate into the identical CDR3. V gene TRBV18 combines with J gene TRBJ1-4; no clear D. Germline values: CDR1 KGHSH, CDR2 LQKENI. Trimming pared 6 bases from V and 5 bases from J, leaving 10 bases between. The CDR3 has 13 residues. Here the CDR3 reads CASSPGQNEKLFF. DNA for the CDR3: TGTGCCAGCTCGCCTGGGCAGAATGAAAAACTGTTTTTT.

This chain links TRBV6-6 with TRBJ2-4; perhaps TRBD2 as D (6 bases). The ends were cut back, 2 bases at V and 3 bases at J, with 14 bases in the middle. Germline lookup yields CDR1 MNHNY and CDR2 SVGAGI (reference sequence). The CDR3 loop spans 16 amino acids. CDR3 residues: CASSYGGTASKNIQYF. CDR3 in DNA: TGTGCCAGCAGTTACGGCGGGACCGCGAGCAAAAACATTCAGTACTTC.

The chain employs TRBV12-3 or TRBV12-4 and TRBJ1-1; 7 positions agree with TRBD1. The J segment lost 8 bases and the V segment lost 4 bases, leaving 7 bases of the junction unmatched. The CDR3 is 13 residues long. The DNA of the CDR3 is TGTGCCAGCAGTTCCGGGACAGTAGTAGAAGCTTTCTTT. It codes for CASSSGTVVEAFF.

The chain carries TRBV25-1 and TRBJ2-1; perhaps TRBD2 as D (6 bases). Germline V gives CDR1 MGHDK, CDR2 SYGVNS. The V and J ends lost 0 bases and 5 bases respectively, with 14 bases between them. CDR3 length: 16 residues. In DNA form, the CDR3 reads TGTGCCAGCAGTGAATACCGCGGGGCGGTGGACAATGAGCAGTTCTTC. Residues: CASSEYRGAVDNEQFF.

The chain recombines TRBV28 with TRBJ2-7, with TRBD1 matching 7 bases. CDR3 size: 16 residues. CDR1 is MDHEN and CDR2 is SYDVKM in the germline V gene. V gave up 4 bases and J gave up 2 bases; unmatched junction bases: 11. CDR3 protein: CASSSMRQGGPYEQYF. In nucleotides, the CDR3 is TGTGCCAGCAGTTCCATGCGACAGGGTGGACCCTACGAGCAGTACTTC.

The J gene is TRBJ1-5, the V gene TRBV15, with D maybe TRBD1 (5 bases). The germline V gene encodes CDR1 LNHNV and CDR2 YYDKDF (reference sequence). Between the trimmed V and J ends, which lost 8 bases and 6 bases, there was a span of 20 bases. The CDR3 totals 15 residues. CDR3 sequence: CATRRGRGGGQPQHF. CDR3 nucleotide sequence: TGTGCCACCCGACGGGGACGGGGAGGTGGTCAGCCCCAGCATTTT.

The CDR3 sequence: CASSNRVPNEQYF. The CDR3 DNA sequence: TGTGCCAGCAGTAACAGGGTACCTAACGAGCAGTACTTC. The rearrangement uses TRBV28 and TRBJ2-7, with TRBD1 as a possible D gene (6 bases). The CDR3 is 13 residues long. Trimming stripped 5 bases from V and 5 bases from J, with 13 bases between. Germline V gene lookup returns CDR1 MDHEN and CDR2 SYDVKM.

The rearrangement links TRBV6-4 to TRBJ1-4; D call uncertain. Germline loops: CDR1 MRHNA, CDR2 SNTAGT. Trimming took off 10 bases at V and 3 bases at J, with 15 bases between the two ends. CDR3 length: 14 amino acids. The CDR3 is CATGWSSSNEKLFF. DNA for the CDR3: TGTGCCACGGGGTGGAGTTCCTCTAATGAAAAACTGTTTTTT.

The gene calls are TRBV7-9 and TRBJ2-6, with 11 bases matching TRBD2. V lost 10 bases and J lost 3; bases outside the gene matches: 8. CDR3 length: 16 amino acids. Per the germline V gene, CDR1 is SEHNR and CDR2 is FQNEAQ (reference sequence). The CDR3 nucleotides are TGTGCCACCCGACTAGCGGGAAGCGGTGGGGCCAACGTCCTGACTTTC. This sequence encodes CATRLAGSGGANVLTF.

The rearrangement links TRBV29-1 to TRBJ1-4, with 7 bases matching TRBD1. The CDR3 is 15 amino acids. Germline V CDR1 and CDR2: SQVTM, ANQGSEA. Unmatched junction bases numbered 9, after V lost 1 base and J lost 7 bases. The CDR3 loop reads CSVEVRGRLGEKLFF. The CDR3 DNA sequence: TGCAGCGTTGAAGTCAGGGGGAGGCTAGGTGAAAAACTGTTTTTT. Full variable domain (remainder filled in from reference TRBV29-1 and TRBJ1-4): SAVISQKPSRDICQRGTSLTIQCQVDSQVTMMFWYRQQPGQSLTLIATANQGSEATYESGFVIDKFPISRPNLTFSTLTVSNMSPEDSSIYLCSVEVRGRLGEKLFFGSGTQLSVL.

The J gene is TRBJ1-5, the V gene TRBV28; D is ambiguous. V was shortened by 3 bases and J by 1 base, with 10 bases between the two germline ends. There are 15 residues in the CDR3. CDR1 is MDHEN and CDR2 is SYDVKM in the germline V gene. The CDR3 reads CASSFGPTSNQPQHF. The DNA for the CDR3 is TGTGCCAGCAGTTTTGGGCCTACCAGCAATCAGCCCCAGCATTTT.

This clone has a single count. At one boundary the junction diverges from the germline segment, which might be a read error. The rearrangement uses TRBV5-1 and TRBJ2-7; TRBD1 is a possible D gene (5 bases). The CDR3 runs to 16 residues. Germline loops: CDR1 SGHRS, CDR2 YFSETQ. CDR3 in amino acids: CASSLMSQGTSHEQYF. CDR3 nucleotides: TGCGCCAGCAGCTTGATGTCCCAGGGTACCTCCCACGAGCAGTACTTC.

The chain links TRBV18 to TRBJ1-2, with D possibly matching TRBD1 (6 bases). CDR1 and CDR2 (germline): KGHSH, LQKENI. Trimming cost V 1 base and J 4 bases, with 7 bases left between them. CDR3 size: 13 residues. The chain's CDR3 is CASSPQGVYGYTF. The DNA of the CDR3 is TGTGCCAGCTCACCACAGGGGGTCTATGGCTACACCTTC.

Only a few counts were recorded for this clone. V usage is TRBV28 and J usage is TRBJ2-7, with D tentatively TRBD1 (6 bases). The germline gives CDR1 MDHEN, CDR2 SYDVKM. This CDR3 has 15 residues. With 5 bases removed from V and 5 bases from J, the gap between germline ends came to 19 bases. This chain's CDR3 is CASSPRTVRKDEQYF. The CDR3 DNA reads TGTGCCAGCAGTCCCAGGACAGTAAGGAAGGACGAGCAGTACTTC.

J is TRBJ2-2 and V is TRBV6-5, with TRBD1 identical over 9 bases. The V gene's germline CDR1 is MNHEY and CDR2 SVGAGI. This CDR3 comprises 15 residues. Trimming at V came to 10 bases and at J to 3 bases, leaving 9 bases not matched to a gene. The CDR3, as DNA: TGTGCCACAAGATCCGGGACAGGGCACACCGGGGAGCTGTTTTTT. It specifies CATRSGTGHTGELFF.

The chain recombines TRBV29-1 with TRBJ1-2, with 9 nucleotides matching TRBD1. Germline CDR1 is SQVTM and CDR2 is ANQGSEA. This CDR3 contains 14 residues. Losses at the gene ends were 1 base for V and 5 bases for J; bases not matched to a gene: 5. This CDR3 is CSVEAGQGGYGYTF. The CDR3 DNA sequence: TGCAGCGTTGAAGCGGGACAGGGTGGGTATGGCTACACCTTC.

The gene calls are TRBV18 and TRBJ1-6, with TRBD1 as a possible D gene (5 bases). Germline V lookup: CDR1 KGHSH, CDR2 LQKENI. This CDR3 has 15 residues. Trimming removed 6 bases at V and 9 bases at J, with 18 bases between. Here the CDR3 reads CASSQGVAGISPLHF. In DNA form, the CDR3 reads TGTGCCAGCTCCCAAGGGGTGGCAGGGATTTCACCCCTCCACTTT.